The clone carrying this T cell receptor beta chain was seen a few times. What it binds is not known. This CDR3 is built from 11 residues. The data stem from a study of CD8+ T cells in alopecia areata. Study as a whole: Treated patients received oral tofacitinib, 5 to 10 mg twice daily.

The treatment denotes: oral pan-JAK inhibitor, 5-10 mg twice daily. Isolated RNA was reverse transcribed into cDNA used as the sequencing template. TCRdb keeps only in-frame clones here, not all; method: immunoSEQ multiplex PCR. The profile shows tens of thousands of clones, roughly 30% of them singletons. General study findings and limits: Clonality was higher in lesional than normal scalp, especially in alopecia totalis/universalis. Having just one nonresponder leaves the connection between baseline CD8+ expansion and response unresolved.

The sample in question was CD8+ T cells sorted from blood, obtained at week 4, from a patient treated with tofacitinib. The chain is built from TRBV7-5 and TRBJ2-1; the table calls TRBD2, which could not be checked here. TRBV7-5 is listed as a pseudogene. The sequence was obtained from a human donor with alopecia areata. The CDR3 sequence is CASSSMSEQFF. CDR3 nucleotides: TGTGCCAGCAGCTCAATGAGTGAGCAGTTCTTC.